This entry lists 14 T cell receptor beta chains sequenced from one sample in a study of blood T cell repertoires in COVID-19. Measured with immunoSEQ multiplex PCR; TCRdb has only the in-frame clones, and not every one. The table shows 80,000 to 90,000 clones, with approximately 86% occurring only once. Sample: peripheral blood. Receptor source: an elderly man with active or convalescent COVID-19.

CDR3 in amino acids: CASSLFGGATMNTGELFF. DNA of the CDR3: TGTGCCAGCAGCTTGTTCGGCGGAGCAACAATGAACACCGGGGAGCTGTTTTTT. The chain is built from TRBV5-6 and TRBJ2-2; D is ambiguous. CDR3 length: 18 residues. Between the trimmed V and J ends, which lost 1 base and 1 base, there was a span of 17 bases. Germline V gene lookup returns CDR1 SGHDT and CDR2 YYEEEE.

This clone appeared once. The rearrangement joins TRBV2 to TRBJ2-5; a weak D match, TRBD1 (5 bases). The CDR3 has 12 residues. V lost 5 bases, J lost 7 bases, and 11 bases lay in between. Germline CDR1 and CDR2: SNHLY and FYNNEI. CDR3 nucleotide sequence: TGTGCCAGCAGTTCCGACAGAGGGACCCAGTACTTC. Its protein product is CASSSDRGTQYF.

For the CDR3, the DNA is TGTGCCAGCAGCTTAGGGACACACTCCTACGAGCAGTACTTC. Translation: CASSLGTHSYEQYF. The genes are TRBV7-2 and TRBJ2-7; a weak D match, TRBD1 (5 bases). There are 14 residues in the CDR3. From germline, CDR1 is SGHTA and CDR2 FQGNSA. Trimming left V 1 base short and J 0 bases short, with 7 bases between.

V usage is TRBV6-2 or TRBV6-3 and J usage is TRBJ2-7, with a possible D match to TRBD1 (6 bases). With 2 bases removed from V and 6 bases from J, the gap between germline ends came to 17 bases. The V gene's germline CDR1 is MNHEY and CDR2 SVGEGT. The CDR3 covers 15 residues. CDR3 in amino acids: CASSYPRDIPGEQYF. DNA of the CDR3: TGTGCCAGCAGTTACCCTAGGGACATTCCCGGCGAGCAGTACTTC.

The chain couples TRBV7-9 to TRBJ1-5, with D maybe TRBD1 (6 bases). Germline CDR1 SEHNR, CDR2 FQNEAQ (reference sequence). The CDR3 loop spans 13 amino acids. V lost 5 bases and J lost 7, with 12 bases in between. In nucleotides, the CDR3 is TGTGCCAGCAGCCAGACAGGCGACCAGCCCCAGCATTTT. It yields the protein CASSQTGDQPQHF.

The chain employs TRBV5-1 and TRBJ1-2; 8 bases match TRBD1. Germline loops: CDR1 SGHRS, CDR2 YFSETQ. This CDR3 comprises 14 residues. V dropped 0 bases and J dropped 7; count of bases not matched to a gene: 5. CDR3 sequence: CASSLARGQGGYTF. CDR3 bases: TGCGCCAGCAGCTTGGCCAGGGGGCAGGGTGGCTACACCTTC.

V usage is TRBV29-1 and J usage is TRBJ1-1, with D possibly being TRBD1 (5 bases). Trimming left V 4 bases short and J 4 bases short, with 13 bases between. This CDR3 contains 13 residues. CDR1 is SQVTM, CDR2 ANQGSEA, per germline. The CDR3 spells CSVGDSQGTEAFF. DNA for the CDR3: TGCAGCGTTGGGGATTCGCAGGGCACTGAAGCTTTCTTT.

This clone has just a few counts. This chain connects TRBV5-4 to TRBJ2-1; 15 bases align to TRBD2. CDR3 size: 16 residues. Germline V gene data show CDR1 as SGHNT and CDR2 as YYREEE (reference sequence). V trimming: 4 bases; J trimming: 8 bases; junction bases outside the gene matches: 7. In DNA, the CDR3 is TGTGCCAGCAGCCGGACTAGCGGGAGGGCCAACGATGAGCAGTTCTTC. Translated, it gives CASSRTSGRANDEQFF.

This chain uses TRBV4-1 with TRBJ2-7, with TRBD2 matching over 7 bases. The germline gives CDR1 MGHRA, CDR2 YSYEKL. The CDR3 loop spans 13 amino acids. V dropped 6 bases and J dropped 4; count of bases not matched to a gene: 6. This chain's CDR3 is CASSHDSGYEQYF. CDR3 sequence (DNA): TGCGCCAGCAGTCACGATAGCGGGTACGAGCAGTACTTC.

The gene calls are TRBV5-1 and TRBJ1-1, with D possibly being TRBD1 (6 bases). Trimming took 5 bases from V and 1 from J, leaving 18 bases between them. CDR3 length equals 16 residues. CDR1 is SGHRS and CDR2 is YFSETQ in the germline V gene. CDR3 residues: CASRPAPGAGNTEAFF. Written as DNA, the CDR3 is TGCGCCAGCAGACCAGCCCCAGGGGCGGGGAACACTGAAGCTTTCTTT.

The J gene is TRBJ1-6, the V gene TRBV3-1 (or the pseudogene TRBV3-2); 8 bases are shared with TRBD1. With V trimmed by 1 base and J by 10 bases, 27 bases remained unmatched. CDR1 and CDR2 from the germline V gene are LGHDT and YNNKEL (reference sequence). The CDR3 covers 22 residues. This CDR3 reads CASSQGPPNPPPGAGGLSPLHF. For the CDR3, the DNA is TGTGCCAGCAGCCAAGGGCCACCTAACCCACCACCGGGCGCAGGGGGCTTATCACCCCTCCACTTT.

The chain uses TRBV18 and TRBJ1-1; D not resolved. The ends were cut back, 6 bases at V and 1 base at J, with 15 bases in the middle. CDR1 and CDR2 from the germline V gene are KGHSH and LQKENI. CDR3 length equals 15 residues. CDR3 DNA: TGTGCCAGCTCCCTCCTCGACATTCAGAACACTGAAGCTTTCTTT. This encodes CASSLLDIQNTEAFF.

The CDR3 DNA follows: TGTGCCAGCAGTTCTGGGGGCGGGGGTGGCAATCAGCCCCAGCATTTT. Its translation is CASSSGGGGGNQPQHF. The chain recombines TRBV6-5 with TRBJ1-5, with a tentative D call TRBD1 (6 bases). Germline V gene data show CDR1 as MNHEY and CDR2 as SVGAGI. The V end lost 4 bases, the J end lost 2 bases, and 15 bases lay between the germline ends. This CDR3 contains 16 residues.

This chain links TRBV2 with TRBJ2-1; tentatively, D is TRBD1 (7 bases). The CDR3 spans 14 residues. Germline V lookup: CDR1 SNHLY, CDR2 FYNNEI. The V end lost 7 bases, the J end lost 4 bases, and 14 bases lay between the germline ends. The CDR3 sequence: CASNIQGGYNEQFF. CDR3 nucleotides: TGTGCCAGCAACATTCAGGGGGGTTACAATGAGCAGTTCTTC.